The clone carrying this T cell receptor (beta chain) was recorded many times. Its antigen is currently unknown. The record originates from a study of neurological immune-mediated disorders. Described time point: longitudinal time-point 1 (baseline). A single record per CDR3 protein comes from TCRdb applying MiXCR to the 5' RACE reads. Of over 70,000 distinct CDR3 sequences listed, 10% are singletons. Between the trimmed V and J ends, which lost 2 bases and 0 bases, there was a span of 11 bases. This CDR3 is 16 amino acids long. Study-level findings and limits: HTLV-1-associated myelopathy showed the most TCR clonal expansion; multiple sclerosis the least, below healthy controls.

This chain joins TRBV12-3 or TRBV12-4 and TRBJ1-5, with a possible D match to TRBD1 (5 bases). Sequenced material: PBMCs. This receptor was taken from a man aged 25-40 years in good health. DNA of the CDR3: TGTGCCAGCAGTTTATCCCGGACAAATAGCAATCAGCCCCAGCATTTT. Protein: CASSLSRTNSNQPQHF.